This T cell receptor beta chain was found in a study of T cells in Graves' hyperthyroidism and ophthalmopathy. Study outcomes and limitations: A model using 13 V-J features told ophthalmopathy apart from stable hyperthyroidism.

The V end lost 5 bases, the J end lost 3 bases, and 14 bases lay between the germline ends. The CDR3 totals 14 residues. From germline, CDR1 is SGHTA and CDR2 FQGNSA. Turning to this clonotype: Antigen unknown.

The CDR3 regions of TCR beta were amplified from RNA transcripts. The HTBI set primed first-round TCR CDR3 RT-PCR. TCRdb reanalysed the multiplex PCR reads using MiXCR and keeps one entry per CDR3 protein. The sample lists hundreds of thousands of distinct CDR3 sequences, nearly 20% occurring once. The origin of this receptor is a man aged 40-49 years with Graves' ophthalmopathy. The sequencing sample was made of blood. The genes are TRBV7-2 and TRBJ2-7; D is uncertain. The CDR3 nucleotides read TGTGCCAGCAGCCTGAGGACGGCTGACTACGAGCAGTACTTC. This sequence encodes CASSLRTADYEQYF. Combining the CDR3 with reference TRBV7-2 and TRBJ2-7 gives the whole variable domain GAGVSQSPSNKVTEKGKDVELRCDPISGHTALYWYRQSLGQGLEFLIYFQGNSAPDKSGLPSDRFSAERTGGSVSTLTIQRTQQEDSAVYLCASSLRTADYEQYFGPGTRLTVT.